A single TCR beta chain is shown here with its context. The antigen is not known. This sample stems from a study of T cell responses to AZD1222 COVID-19 vaccine. The germline V and J ends were trimmed by 4 bases and 3 bases, with 13 bases remaining between them. This CDR3 is 15 amino acids long. The germline V gene has CDR1 SGHVS and CDR2 FQNEAQ. The table came from immunoSEQ multiplex PCR; TCRdb's copy has only in-frame clones and leaves some out. The repertoire consists of 110,000 or so clones, with about 88% occurring once and the leading ten covering 3%. Study-level results: Unmutated variant regions reportedly attract nearly half of all spike-specific TCRs.

The sequence derives from an adult who received the AZD1222 COVID-19 vaccine. Sequenced here: peripheral blood, sampled 28 days after the second AZD1222 dose. The V gene is TRBV7-8, the J gene TRBJ1-5; a weak D match, TRBD1 (6 bases). CDR3 bases: TGTGCCAGCAGCTCCCCAGGGGAATACAATCAGCCCCAGCATTTT. Its protein is CASSSPGEYNQPQHF.